This TCR beta chain is from a study of breast tumors, draining lymph nodes, adjacent tissues. TCRdb reprocessed the multiplex PCR reads with MiXCR, giving one entry per CDR3 protein. The sample shows 70,000 to 85,000 distinct CDR3 sequences, approximately 20% of them seen only once. Axillary draining lymph nodes of breast cancer patients supplied the node samples. CDR1 SNHLY and CDR2 FYNNEI come from the germline V gene. The CDR3 spans 14 residues. To note about this clonotype: Its specificity is not known. The junction does not match germline at one end; this may be a read error.

Broader study findings: Tumors had less TCR diversity than lymph nodes, more than nontumor tissue.

The V call is TRBV2, the J call TRBJ2-7; D unresolved. This sequence originates from a female donor with breast cancer. Some clones in this sample may be carry-over from other donors' samples. Sequencing used axillary lymph node tissue. The CDR3 loop is CASSELISSHEQYF. As DNA, the CDR3 is TGCGCCAGCAGTGAGCTTATAAGCTCCCACGAGCAGTACTTC.